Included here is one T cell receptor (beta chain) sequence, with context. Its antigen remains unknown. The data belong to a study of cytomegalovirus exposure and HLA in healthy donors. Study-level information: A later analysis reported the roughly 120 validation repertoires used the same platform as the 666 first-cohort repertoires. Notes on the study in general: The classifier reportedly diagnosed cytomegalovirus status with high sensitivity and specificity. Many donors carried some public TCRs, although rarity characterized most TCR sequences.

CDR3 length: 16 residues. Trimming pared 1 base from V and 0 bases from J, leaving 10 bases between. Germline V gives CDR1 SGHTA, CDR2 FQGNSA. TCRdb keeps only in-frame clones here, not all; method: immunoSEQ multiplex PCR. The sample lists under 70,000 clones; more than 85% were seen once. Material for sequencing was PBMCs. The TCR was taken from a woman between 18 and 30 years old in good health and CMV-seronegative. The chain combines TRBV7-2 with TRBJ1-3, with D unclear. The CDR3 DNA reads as TGTGCCAGCAGCTTAGAGCACGCCAACTCTGGAAACACCATATATTTT. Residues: CASSLEHANSGNTIYF. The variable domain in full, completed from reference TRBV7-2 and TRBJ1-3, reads GAGVSQSPSNKVTEKGKDVELRCDPISGHTALYWYRQSLGQGLEFLIYFQGNSAPDKSGLPSDRFSAERTGGSVSTLTIQRTQQEDSAVYLCASSLEHANSGNTIYFGEGSWLTVV.